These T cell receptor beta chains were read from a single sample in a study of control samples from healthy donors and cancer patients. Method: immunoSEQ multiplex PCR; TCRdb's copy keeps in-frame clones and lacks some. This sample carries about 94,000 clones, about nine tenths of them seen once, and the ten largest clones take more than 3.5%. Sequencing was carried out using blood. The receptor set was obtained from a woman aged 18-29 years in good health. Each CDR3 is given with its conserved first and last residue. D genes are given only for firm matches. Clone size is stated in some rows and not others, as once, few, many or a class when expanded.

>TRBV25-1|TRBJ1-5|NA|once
CASSAWGLGALNQPQHF
TGTGCCAGCAGTGCTTGGGGACTGGGGGCACTAAATCAGCCCCAGCATTTT
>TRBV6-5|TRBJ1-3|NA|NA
CASSQGRAGNTIYF
TGTGCCAGCAGTCAGGGGAGGGCTGGAAACACCATATATTTT
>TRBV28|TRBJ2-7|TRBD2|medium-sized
CASSQGLELYEQYF
TGTGCCAGCAGTCAGGGACTAGAACTCTACGAGCAGTACTTC
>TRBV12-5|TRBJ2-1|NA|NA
CASGLVLGQEYNEQFF
TGTGCTAGTGGTTTGGTCCTGGGGCAGGAGTACAATGAGCAGTTCTTC
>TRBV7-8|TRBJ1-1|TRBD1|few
CASSAGTGTEAFF
TGTGCCAGCAGCGCCGGGACAGGCACTGAAGCTTTCTTT
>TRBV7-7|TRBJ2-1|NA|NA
CASSRTENNEQFF
TGTGCCAGCAGCAGGACAGAGAACAATGAGCAGTTCTTC
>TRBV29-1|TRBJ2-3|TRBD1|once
CSTGTADTQYF
TGCAGCACCGGGACAGCAGATACGCAGTATTTT
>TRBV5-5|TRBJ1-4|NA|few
CASTHIGATNEKLFF
TGTGCCAGCACCCATATAGGAGCTACTAATGAAAAACTGTTTTTT
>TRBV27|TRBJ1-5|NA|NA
CASSSRADQPQHF
TGTGCCAGCAGCTCGCGAGCGGATCAGCCCCAGCATTTT
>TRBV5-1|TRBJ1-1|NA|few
CASSPGTLGDTEAFF
TGCGCCAGCAGCCCCGGGACTCTAGGAGACACTGAAGCTTTCTTT
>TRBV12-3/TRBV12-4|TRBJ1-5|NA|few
CASSFGNQPQHF
TGTGCCAGCAGTTTTGGTAATCAGCCCCAGCATTTT
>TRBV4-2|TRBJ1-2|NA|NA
CASSQEWESYGYTF
TGTGCCAGCAGCCAAGAGTGGGAAAGCTATGGCTACACCTTC
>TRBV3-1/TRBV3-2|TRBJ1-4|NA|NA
CASSQGWGALGEKLFF
TGTGCCAGCAGCCAAGGATGGGGGGCGCTTGGTGAAAAACTGTTTTTT
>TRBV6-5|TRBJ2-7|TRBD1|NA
CATRRSGQGAYEQYF
TGTGCCACTCGTCGATCGGGACAGGGGGCCTACGAGCAGTACTTC
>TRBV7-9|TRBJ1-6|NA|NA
CASSLNSLNSPLHF
TGTGCCAGCAGCTTAAACAGCCTTAATTCACCCCTCCACTTT
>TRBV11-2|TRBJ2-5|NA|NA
CASSRHFLQETQYF
TGTGCCAGCAGCCGACACTTCCTCCAAGAGACCCAGTACTTC
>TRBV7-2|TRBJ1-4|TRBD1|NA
CASSPPGQGREKLFF
TGTGCCAGCAGCCCCCCGGGACAGGGTCGTGAAAAACTGTTTTTT
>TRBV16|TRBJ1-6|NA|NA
CASSQSATANSPLHF
TGTGCCAGCAGCCAATCGGCCACCGCCAATTCACCCCTCCACTTT
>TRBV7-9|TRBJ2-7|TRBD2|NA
CASRISGDSYEQYF
TGTGCCAGCAGAATTAGCGGGGACTCCTACGAGCAGTACTTC
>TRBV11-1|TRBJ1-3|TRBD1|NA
CASSRTGSGNTIYF
TGTGCCAGCAGCCGGACAGGCTCTGGAAACACCATATATTTT
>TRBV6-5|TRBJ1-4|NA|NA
CASSYVGGEGKLFF
TGTGCCAGCAGTTATGTGGGGGGCGAAGGAAAACTGTTTTTT
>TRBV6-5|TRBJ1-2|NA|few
CAIFLLGLLGDGYTF
TGTGCCATCTTCCTTCTGGGCCTTCTTGGGGATGGCTACACCTTC
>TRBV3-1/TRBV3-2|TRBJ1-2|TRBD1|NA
CASSQAGTGGGYGYTF
TGTGCCAGCAGCCAAGCCGGGACAGGGGGCGGCTATGGCTACACCTTC
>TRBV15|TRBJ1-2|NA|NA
CATSQEGGNYGYTF
TGTGCCACCAGTCAGGAAGGGGGTAACTATGGCTACACCTTC
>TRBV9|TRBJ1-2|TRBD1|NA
CASSVASDRELSYGYTF
TGTGCCAGCAGCGTAGCTAGTGACAGGGAATTGAGCTATGGCTACACCTTC
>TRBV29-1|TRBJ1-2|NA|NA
CSVEDGEGQGGYTF
TGCAGCGTTGAAGACGGGGAGGGCCAGGGGGGCTACACCTTC